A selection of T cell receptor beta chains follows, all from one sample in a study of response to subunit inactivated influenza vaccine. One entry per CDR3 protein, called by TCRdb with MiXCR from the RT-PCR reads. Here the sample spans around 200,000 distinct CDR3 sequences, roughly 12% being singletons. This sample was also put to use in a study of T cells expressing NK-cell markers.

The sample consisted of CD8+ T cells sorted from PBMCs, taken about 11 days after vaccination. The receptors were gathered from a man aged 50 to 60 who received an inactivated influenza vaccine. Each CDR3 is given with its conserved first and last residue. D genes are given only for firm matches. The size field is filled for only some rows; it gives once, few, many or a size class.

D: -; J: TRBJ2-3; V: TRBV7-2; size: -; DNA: TGTGCCAGCAGCTTAGGGCCGTTTACAGATACGCAGTATTTT; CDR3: CASSLGPFTDTQYF
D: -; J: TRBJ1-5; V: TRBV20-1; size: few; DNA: TGCAGTGCTAGTAGGAACCCTAATCAGCCCCAGCATTTT; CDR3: CSASRNPNQPQHF
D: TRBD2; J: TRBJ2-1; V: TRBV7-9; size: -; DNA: TGTGCCAGCAGCGCTAGCGTGGTCGAGCGGGGTAAGCAGTTCTTC; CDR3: CASSASVVERGKQFF
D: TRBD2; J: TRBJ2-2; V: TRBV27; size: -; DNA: TGTGCCAGCAGTTTATTCGCGGGGGGGAACACCGGGGAGCTGTTTTTT; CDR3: CASSLFAGGNTGELFF
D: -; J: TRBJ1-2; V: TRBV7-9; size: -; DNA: TGTGCCAGCAGCCCGGACAATCTCTATGGCTACACCTTC; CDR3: CASSPDNLYGYTF
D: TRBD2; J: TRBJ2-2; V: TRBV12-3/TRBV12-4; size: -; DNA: TGTGCCAGCTCGACAGCGGGAGAGGGCACCGGGGAGCTGTTTTTT; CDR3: CASSTAGEGTGELFF
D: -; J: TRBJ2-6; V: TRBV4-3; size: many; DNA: TGCGCCAGCAGTCGAGGACAGTTCTCTGGGGCCAACGTCCTGACTTTC; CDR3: CASSRGQFSGANVLTF
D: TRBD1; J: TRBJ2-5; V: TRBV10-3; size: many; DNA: TGTGCCATCATGAACCCAGGGGGAGAGACCCAGTACTTC; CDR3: CAIMNPGGETQYF
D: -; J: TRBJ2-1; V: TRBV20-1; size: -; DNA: TGCAGTGCCCACGTTCGGGGCTATGAGCAGTTCTTC; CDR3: CSAHVRGYEQFF
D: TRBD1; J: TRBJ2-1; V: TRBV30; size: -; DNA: TGTGCCTGGAGTGGATCCTACGACAGGGGGATAAACAATGAGCAGTTCTTC; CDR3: CAWSGSYDRGINNEQFF
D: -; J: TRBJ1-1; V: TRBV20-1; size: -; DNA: TGCAGTGCTAGGGGGACTCGAGGGGCTGAAGCTTTCTTT; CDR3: CSARGTRGAEAFF
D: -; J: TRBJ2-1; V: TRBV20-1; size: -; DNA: TGCAGCTTGGATGAGCAGTTCTTC; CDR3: CSLDEQFF
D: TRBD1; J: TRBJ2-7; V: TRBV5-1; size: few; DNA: TGCGCCAGCAGCTTGGTGTCAGGGGGAGCCTACGAGCAGTACTTC; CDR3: CASSLVSGGAYEQYF
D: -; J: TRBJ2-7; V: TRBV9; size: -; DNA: TGTGCCAGCAGCGTAGGGGACTCCGCCAGCTCCTACGAGCAGTACTTC; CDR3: CASSVGDSASSYEQYF
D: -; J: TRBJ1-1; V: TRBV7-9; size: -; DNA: TGTGCCAGCAGCCCACCCCCCACTGAAGCTTTCTTT; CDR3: CASSPPPTEAFF
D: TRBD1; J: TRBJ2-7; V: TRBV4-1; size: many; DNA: TGCGCCAGCAGCCAAGGGCCGGGACAGGGTTACGAGCAGTACTTC; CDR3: CASSQGPGQGYEQYF
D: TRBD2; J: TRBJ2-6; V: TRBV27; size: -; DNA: TGTGCCAGCAGTTCAGCGGGGCCCCTCTCTGGGGCCAACGTCCTGACTTTC; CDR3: CASSSAGPLSGANVLTF
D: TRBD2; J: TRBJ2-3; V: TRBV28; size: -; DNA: TGTGCCAGCAGTTTTTTAGCGGGGGAAGACACAGATACGCAGTATTTT; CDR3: CASSFLAGEDTDTQYF
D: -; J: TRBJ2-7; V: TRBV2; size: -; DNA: TGTGCCAGCAGTGAAGGTTTGGGGTTCGAGCAGTACTTC; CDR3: CASSEGLGFEQYF
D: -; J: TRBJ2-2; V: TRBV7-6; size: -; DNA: TGTGCCAGCAGCTTTTTGTCAGACAACACCGGGGAGCTGTTTTTT; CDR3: CASSFLSDNTGELFF
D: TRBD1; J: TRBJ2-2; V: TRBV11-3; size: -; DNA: TGTGCCAGCAGCGGACAGGGGGCAAACACCGGGGAGCTGTTTTTT; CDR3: CASSGQGANTGELFF
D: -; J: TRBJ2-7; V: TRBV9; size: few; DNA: TGTGCCAGCAGCGTAGAGGCTAGCGTCTACACCTCCTACGAGCAGTACTTC; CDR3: CASSVEASVYTSYEQYF